This T cell receptor (beta chain) originates from a study of T-cell memory formation after mild COVID-19 (dated by TCRdb to the early 2020s). General notes on the study: Most TCR sequence clusters were specific to one of the two donors. Two young, previously healthy adult volunteers made up the cohort, one male and one female. T-cell clones expanding and contracting after mild COVID-19 in a couple of donors were tracked by longitudinal TCRalpha and TCRbeta repertoire sequencing. General findings and caveats noted by the study authors: Clones contracting from day 15 to 85 had balanced CD4/CD8 phenotypes, while a second wave expanding from day 15 to 37 was biased towards CD4+. Contracting CD4+ clones appeared mostly in the CM and EM memory subsets, whereas CD8+ clones were enriched in EMRA. The second-wave clones that peaked on day 37 were not confirmed to be SARS-CoV-2 specific. The study included only two mild cases, and larger cohorts that include severe cases with pre-infection samples were judged to be necessary. Some responding clones were detected in pre-infection memory, which suggested that pre-existing cross-reactive memory T cells had joined the SARS-CoV-2 response.

Ficoll-Paque density gradient centrifugation was used to isolate PBMCs. Its CDR3 holds 13 amino acids, cysteine through phenylalanine. Only CDR3 DNA remains: 39 bases, in frame from the first base. At the junction V is shortened by 7 bases and J by 3 bases; bases outside the gene matches: 2. Sequences DFQATT (CDR1) and SNEGSKA (CDR2) are obtained from the germline V gene (reference sequence). In its sample, this clonotype was seen a few times. What antigen it recognizes has not been identified. No base qualities exist here, and no much larger clone lies one base off it. Data came from an Illumina NovaSeq 6000. TCRalpha and TCRbeta cDNA libraries were built by 5'RACE with constant-segment primers, adding sample barcodes and unique molecular identifiers. RNA was extracted from every sample with Trizol reagent. Amplification of the libraries took two PCR steps, and the second step added a second sample barcode plus Illumina TruSeq adapters. The libraries were sequenced on an Illumina NovaSeq using 2 x 150 bp paired-end reads. In the paper's pipeline: With migec v1.2.7, reads were demultiplexed and then collapsed into UMI-guided consensus sequences. Using mixcr v2.1.11, UMI consensuses were aligned to TRA and TRB V and J templates and then assembled into clonotypes. Expanded or contracted clonotypes were those called significant by both edgeR and NoisET, with noise models trained on biological replicates. For edgeR calls, the cutoffs were a false discovery rate-adjusted p below 0.01 and a log2 fold-change threshold of 1. PCA with hierarchical clustering of max-normalized trajectories of the 1000 most abundant clonotypes was used as exploratory dynamics analysis. Separately sequenced CD4+ and CD8+ repertoires were used to assign the CD4 or CD8 phenotype of responding clones. Through fastp at Q25 and MiXCR, TCRdb rebuilt clones from the public reads, retaining in-frame beta chains. Every CDR3 protein is listed once, alongside the most common genes and DNA of its rows. TCRdb, rather than the study authors, made the V and J calls. A total of 250,000 to 300,000 distinct CDR3 sequences appear in this sample, under 20% of them only once. The top ten clones comprise more than 20% of the sample.

Sequenced input: PBMCs or a T cell subset sorted from them (not recorded which). The rearranged segments are TRBV20-1 and TRBJ2-3; 12 bases in the junction line up with TRBD2. The sequence came from a man aged 18 to 30 who had mild COVID-19 (a few samples of this study predate the infection). The sample titles of this study are shuffled in the database, so cell type and time point are left out; the donor was told from shared clones. The nucleotide sequence is given as TGCAGTGTAACTAGCGGGGGGACAGATACGCAGTATTTT. It is translated as CSVTSGGTDTQYF.